This entry features one TCR beta chain sequence. This specimen belongs to a study of OX40 agonist ivuxolimab in advanced cancers. V was pared by 7 bases and J by 5 bases, with 3 bases between. CDR1 MNHNS and CDR2 SASEGT come from the germline V gene. The CDR3 loop spans 9 amino acids. Repertoires were generated with immunoSEQ multiplex PCR, while TCRdb's copy carries only in-frame clones and drops some. The sample has 20,000 to 25,000 clones, around 84% seen once. The sequence was collected from an adult with an advanced solid tumor such as melanoma, head and neck, liver or kidney cancer. This specimen was CD4+ or CD8+ T cells sorted from blood, taken in a trial of the OX40 agonist ivuxolimab. The V gene is TRBV6-1, the J gene TRBJ2-7, with D unclear. CDR3 coding DNA: TGTGCCAGCAACCACGAGCAGTACTTC. Its translation: CASNHEQYF.